The T cell receptor beta chain described here comes from a study of CD8 T cells in Susac syndrome. RNA in amounts of roughly 0.45 to 1 ug was reverse transcribed with random hexamers. Across 54 Vbeta and 13 Jbeta, immunoSEQ multiplex PCR amplified TCR beta CDR3. TCRdb itself ran the immunoSEQ multiplex PCR reads through MiXCR, one entry per CDR3 protein. The sample shows about 160,000 distinct CDR3 sequences, 92% of them seen only once. CD8+ and CD4+ blood T cells underwent TCR beta sequencing. This clonotype has a single count. Deletions cut 6 bases from V and 4 bases from J, with 10 bases between. CDR3 length: 13 amino acids. The V gene's germline CDR1 is SEHNR and CDR2 FQNEAQ (reference sequence).

Specimen: CD4+ T cells from PBMCs. This TCR was recovered from a human donor in good health. V usage is TRBV7-9 and J usage is TRBJ1-5; D not resolved. The chain's CDR3 is CASSGLANQPQHF. Written as DNA, the CDR3 is TGTGCCAGCAGTGGGCTGGCGAATCAGCCCCAGCATTTT.